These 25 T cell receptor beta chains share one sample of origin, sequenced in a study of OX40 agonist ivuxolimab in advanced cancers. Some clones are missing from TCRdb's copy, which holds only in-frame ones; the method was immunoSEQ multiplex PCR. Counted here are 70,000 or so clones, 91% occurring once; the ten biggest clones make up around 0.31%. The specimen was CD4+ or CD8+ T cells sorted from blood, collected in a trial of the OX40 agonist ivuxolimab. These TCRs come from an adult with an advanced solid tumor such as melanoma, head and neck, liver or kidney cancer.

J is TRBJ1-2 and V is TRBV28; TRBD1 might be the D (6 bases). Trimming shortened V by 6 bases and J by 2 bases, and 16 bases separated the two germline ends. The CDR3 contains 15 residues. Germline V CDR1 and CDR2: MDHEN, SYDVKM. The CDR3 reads CASRNRALPNYGYTF. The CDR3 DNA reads TGTGCCAGCAGAAACAGGGCCCTACCAAACTATGGCTACACCTTC.

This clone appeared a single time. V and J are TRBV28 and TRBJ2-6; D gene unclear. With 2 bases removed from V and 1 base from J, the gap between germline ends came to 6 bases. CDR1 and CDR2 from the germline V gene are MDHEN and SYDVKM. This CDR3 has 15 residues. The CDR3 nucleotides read TGTGCCAGCAGTTTAATACAATCTGGGGCCAACGTCCTGACTTTC. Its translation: CASSLIQSGANVLTF.

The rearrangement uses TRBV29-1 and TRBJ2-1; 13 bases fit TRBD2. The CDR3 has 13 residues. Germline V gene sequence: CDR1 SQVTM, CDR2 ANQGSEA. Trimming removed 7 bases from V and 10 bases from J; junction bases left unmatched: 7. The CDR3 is CSGKRGLAGEQFF. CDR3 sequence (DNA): TGCAGCGGGAAGAGGGGACTAGCGGGAGAGCAGTTCTTC.

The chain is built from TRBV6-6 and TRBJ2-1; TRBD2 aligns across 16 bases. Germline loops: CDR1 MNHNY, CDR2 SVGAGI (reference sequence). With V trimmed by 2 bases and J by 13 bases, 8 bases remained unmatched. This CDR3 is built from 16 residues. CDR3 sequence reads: CASSYLGTSGRGDQFF. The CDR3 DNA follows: TGTGCCAGCAGTTACCTCGGGACTAGCGGGAGGGGTGATCAGTTCTTC.

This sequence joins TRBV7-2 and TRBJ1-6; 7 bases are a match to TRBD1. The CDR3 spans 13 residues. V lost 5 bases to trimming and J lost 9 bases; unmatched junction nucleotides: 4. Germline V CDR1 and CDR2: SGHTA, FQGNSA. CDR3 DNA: TGTGCCAGCAGCGACAGGGTCGGTTCACCCCTCCACTTT. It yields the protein CASSDRVGSPLHF.

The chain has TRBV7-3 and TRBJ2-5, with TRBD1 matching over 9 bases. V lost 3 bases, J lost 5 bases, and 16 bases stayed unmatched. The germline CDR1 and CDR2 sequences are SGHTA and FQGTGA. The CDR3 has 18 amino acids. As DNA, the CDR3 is TGTGCCAGCAGCTTGTTCGCCGGGACAGGGCCTTTTGGGGAGACCCAGTACTTC. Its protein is CASSLFAGTGPFGETQYF.

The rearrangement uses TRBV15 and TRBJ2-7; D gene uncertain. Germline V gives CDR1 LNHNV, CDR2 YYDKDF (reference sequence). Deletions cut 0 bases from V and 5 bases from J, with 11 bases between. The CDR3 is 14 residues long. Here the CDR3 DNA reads TGTGCCACCAGCAGAGATTTAGTAACCAACGAGCAGTACTTC. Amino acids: CATSRDLVTNEQYF. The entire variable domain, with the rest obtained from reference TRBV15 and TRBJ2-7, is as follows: DAMVIQNPRYQVTQFGKPVTLSCSQTLNHNVMYWYQQKSSQAPKLLFHYYDKDFNNEADTPDNFQSRRPNTSFCFLDIRSPGLGDTAMYLCATSRDLVTNEQYFGPGTRLTVT.

Written as DNA, the CDR3 is TGCAGCGCCCGGGGGGGGCGCGAAAAACTGTTTTTT. Translating it yields CSARGGREKLFF. The chain joins TRBV29-1 to TRBJ1-4; TRBD1 is a possible D gene (6 bases). Between the trimmed V and J ends, which lost 7 bases and 8 bases, there was a span of 14 bases. This CDR3 has 12 amino acids. Germline CDR1 is SQVTM and CDR2 is ANQGSEA.

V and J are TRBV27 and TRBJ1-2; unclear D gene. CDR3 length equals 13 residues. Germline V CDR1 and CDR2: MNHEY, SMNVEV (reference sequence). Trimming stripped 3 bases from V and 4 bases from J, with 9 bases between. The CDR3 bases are TGTGCCAGCAGTTTGAGGGAGGGCTATGGCTACACCTTC. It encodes CASSLREGYGYTF.

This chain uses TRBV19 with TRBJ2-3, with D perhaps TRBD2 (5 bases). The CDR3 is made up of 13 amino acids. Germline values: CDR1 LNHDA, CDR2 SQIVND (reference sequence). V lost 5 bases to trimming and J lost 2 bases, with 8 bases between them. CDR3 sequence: CASSPGNTDTQYF. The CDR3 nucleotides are TGTGCCAGTAGTCCGGGAAACACAGATACGCAGTATTTT.

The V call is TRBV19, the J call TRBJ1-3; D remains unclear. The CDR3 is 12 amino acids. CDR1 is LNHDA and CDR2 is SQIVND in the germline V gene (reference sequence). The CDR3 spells CASRGTGNTIYF. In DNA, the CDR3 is TGTGCAAGCCGCGGAACTGGAAACACCATATATTTT. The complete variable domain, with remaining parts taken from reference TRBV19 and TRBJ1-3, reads DGGITQSPKYLFRKEGQNVTLSCEQNLNHDAMYWYRQDPGQGLRLIYYSQIVNDFQKGDIAEGYSVSREKKESFPLTVTSAQKNPTAFYLCASRGTGNTIYFGEGSWLTVV.

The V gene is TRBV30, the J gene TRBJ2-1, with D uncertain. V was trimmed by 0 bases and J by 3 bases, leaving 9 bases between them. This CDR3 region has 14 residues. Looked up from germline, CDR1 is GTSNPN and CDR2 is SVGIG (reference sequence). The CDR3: CAWSVLASYNEQFF. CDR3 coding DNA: TGTGCCTGGAGTGTACTGGCTAGCTACAATGAGCAGTTCTTC.

The CDR3 is CSVEGRRGRGQPQHF. CDR3 sequence (DNA): TGCAGCGTTGAAGGGCGCAGGGGGCGCGGTCAGCCCCAGCATTTT. The gene calls are TRBV29-1 and TRBJ1-5; 8 positions agree with TRBD1. The J segment lost 6 bases and the V segment lost 1 base, leaving 8 bases of the junction unmatched. The length of the CDR3 is 15 residues. Germline V gene lookup returns CDR1 SQVTM and CDR2 ANQGSEA.

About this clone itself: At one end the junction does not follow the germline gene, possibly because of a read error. CDR3 loop: CVSSLVVVAGSYNEQFF. CDR3 DNA: TGTGTCAGCAGCTTAGTCGTAGTGGCGGGAAGTTACAATGAGCAGTTCTTC. The gene calls are TRBV7-4 and TRBJ2-1, with D possibly being TRBD2 (6 bases). Germline V gene sequence: CDR1 SGHVT, CDR2 SQSDAQ. The CDR3 length is 17 residues. The full variable domain, completed using reference TRBV7-4 and TRBJ2-1, is GAGVSQSPRYKVAKRGRDVALRCDSISGHVTLYWYRQTLGQGSEVLTYSQSDAQRDKSGRPSGRFSAERPERSVSTLKIQRTEQGDSAVYLCVSSLVVVAGSYNEQFFGPGTRLTVL.

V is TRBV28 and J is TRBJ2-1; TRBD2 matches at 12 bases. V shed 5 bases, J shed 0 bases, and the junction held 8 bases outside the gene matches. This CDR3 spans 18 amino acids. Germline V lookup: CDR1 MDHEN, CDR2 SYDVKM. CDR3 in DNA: TGTGCCAGCAGTCGACTAGCGGGGGAACTAAGCTCCTACAATGAGCAGTTCTTC. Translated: CASSRLAGELSSYNEQFF.

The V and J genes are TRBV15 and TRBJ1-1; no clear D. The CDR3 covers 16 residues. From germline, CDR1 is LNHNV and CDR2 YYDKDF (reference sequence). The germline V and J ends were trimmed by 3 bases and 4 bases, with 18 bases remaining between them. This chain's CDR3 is CATSRSRHPSSTEAFF. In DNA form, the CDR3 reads TGTGCCACCAGCAGGAGTAGACATCCCTCGAGCACTGAAGCTTTCTTT.

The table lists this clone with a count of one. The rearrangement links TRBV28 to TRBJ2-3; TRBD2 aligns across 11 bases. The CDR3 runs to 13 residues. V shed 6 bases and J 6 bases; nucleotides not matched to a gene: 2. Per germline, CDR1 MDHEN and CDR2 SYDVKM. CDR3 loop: CASRIAGGDTQYF. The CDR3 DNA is TGTGCCAGCAGAATAGCGGGAGGGGATACGCAGTATTTT.

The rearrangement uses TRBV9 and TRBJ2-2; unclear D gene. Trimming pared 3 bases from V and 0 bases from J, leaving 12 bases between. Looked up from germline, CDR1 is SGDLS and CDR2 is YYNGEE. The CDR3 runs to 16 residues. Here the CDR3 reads CASSALTSTNTGELFF. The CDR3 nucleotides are TGTGCCAGCAGCGCCCTGACATCGACGAACACCGGGGAGCTGTTTTTT.

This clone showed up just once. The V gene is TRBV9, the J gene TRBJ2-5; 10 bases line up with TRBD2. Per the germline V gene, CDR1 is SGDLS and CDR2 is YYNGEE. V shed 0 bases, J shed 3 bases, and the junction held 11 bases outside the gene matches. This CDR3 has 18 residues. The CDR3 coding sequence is TGTGCCAGCAGCGTAGCTACGATGGGGCTAGCGGGAGAAGAGACCCAGTACTTC. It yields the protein CASSVATMGLAGEETQYF.

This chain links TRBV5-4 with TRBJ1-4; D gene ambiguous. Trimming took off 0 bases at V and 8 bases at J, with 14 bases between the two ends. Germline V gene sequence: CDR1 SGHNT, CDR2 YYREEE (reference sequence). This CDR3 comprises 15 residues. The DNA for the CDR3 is TGTGCCAGCAGCTTGGCCCCCAGTATTCGCGAAAAACTGTTTTTT. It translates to CASSLAPSIREKLFF.

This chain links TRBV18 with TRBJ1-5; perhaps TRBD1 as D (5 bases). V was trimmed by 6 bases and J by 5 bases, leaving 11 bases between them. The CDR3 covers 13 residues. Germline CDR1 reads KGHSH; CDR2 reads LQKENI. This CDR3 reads CASSGQGDQPQHF. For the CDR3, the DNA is TGTGCCAGCTCCGGGCAGGGTGATCAGCCCCAGCATTTT.

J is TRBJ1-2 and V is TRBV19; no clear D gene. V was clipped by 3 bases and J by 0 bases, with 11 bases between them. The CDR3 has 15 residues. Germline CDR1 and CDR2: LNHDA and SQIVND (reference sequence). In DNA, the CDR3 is TGTGCCAGTAGTATTGAGGACGGAGCTAACTATGGCTACACCTTC. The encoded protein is CASSIEDGANYGYTF. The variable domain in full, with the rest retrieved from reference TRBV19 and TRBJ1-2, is DGGITQSPKYLFRKEGQNVTLSCEQNLNHDAMYWYRQDPGQGLRLIYYSQIVNDFQKGDIAEGYSVSREKKESFPLTVTSAQKNPTAFYLCASSIEDGANYGYTFGSGTRLTVV.

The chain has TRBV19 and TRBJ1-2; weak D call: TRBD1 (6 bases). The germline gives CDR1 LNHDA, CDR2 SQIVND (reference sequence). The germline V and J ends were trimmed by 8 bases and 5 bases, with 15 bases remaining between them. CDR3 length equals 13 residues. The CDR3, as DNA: TGTGCCAGTTCGGTGGGGGGCGCTTATGGCTACACCTTC. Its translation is CASSVGGAYGYTF.

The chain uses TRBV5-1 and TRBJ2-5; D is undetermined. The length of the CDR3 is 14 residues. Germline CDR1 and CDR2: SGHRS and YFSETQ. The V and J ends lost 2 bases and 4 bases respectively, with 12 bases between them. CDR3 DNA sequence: TGCGCCAGCAGCTTCGGAATTACGGGAGAGACCCAGTACTTC. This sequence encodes CASSFGITGETQYF.

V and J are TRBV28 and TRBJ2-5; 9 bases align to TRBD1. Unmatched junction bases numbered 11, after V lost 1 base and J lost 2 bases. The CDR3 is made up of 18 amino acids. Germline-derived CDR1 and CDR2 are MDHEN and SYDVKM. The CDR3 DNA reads TGTGCCAGCAGTTTATCGCTAATAGGACAGGGGATTCAAGAGACCCAGTACTTC. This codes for CASSLSLIGQGIQETQYF.